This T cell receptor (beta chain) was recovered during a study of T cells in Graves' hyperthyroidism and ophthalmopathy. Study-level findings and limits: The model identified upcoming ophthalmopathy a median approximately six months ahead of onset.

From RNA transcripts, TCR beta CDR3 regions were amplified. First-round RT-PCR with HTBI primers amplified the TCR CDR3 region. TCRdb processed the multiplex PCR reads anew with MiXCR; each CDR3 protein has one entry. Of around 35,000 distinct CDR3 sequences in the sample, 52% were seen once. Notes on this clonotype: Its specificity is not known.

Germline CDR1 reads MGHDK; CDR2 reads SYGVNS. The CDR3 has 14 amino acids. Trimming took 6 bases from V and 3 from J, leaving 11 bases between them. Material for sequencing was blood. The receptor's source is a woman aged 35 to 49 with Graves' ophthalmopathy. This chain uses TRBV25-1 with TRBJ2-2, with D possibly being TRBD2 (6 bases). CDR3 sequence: CASSRGTDTGELFF. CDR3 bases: TGTGCCAGCAGCCGGGGGACGGACACCGGGGAGCTGTTTTTT.